A selection of T cell receptor beta chains follows, all from one sample in a study of OX40 agonist ivuxolimab in advanced cancers. TCRdb keeps only in-frame clones here, not all; method: immunoSEQ multiplex PCR. The repertoire holds tens of thousands of clones, with around 80% as singletons. The sequenced sample was CD4+ or CD8+ T cells sorted from blood, obtained in a trial of the OX40 agonist ivuxolimab. Receptors originate from an adult with an advanced solid tumor such as melanoma, head and neck, liver or kidney cancer. Each CDR3 is given with its conserved first and last residue. D genes are given only for firm matches. Size is stated for part of the rows, as once, few or many counts, or as a class when the clone is expanded.

TGTGCCAGCAGACGTGGACACAACACCGGGGAGCTGTTTTTT,CASRRGHNTGELFF,.,TRBV28,14,.,TRBJ2-2
TGTGCCAGCAGCCAAGACGGGACTGGCTCCACAGATACGCAGTATTTT,CASSQDGTGSTDTQYF,.,TRBV14,16,.,TRBJ2-3
TGTGCCAGCAGCCGTACGGGAGGTTCGAAGTCCTACGAGCAGTACTTC,CASSRTGGSKSYEQYF,TRBD2,TRBV7-9,16,.,TRBJ2-7
TGTGCCAGCAGTCCCGGCCGCGGGGGATACACAGATACGCAGTATTTT,CASSPGRGGYTDTQYF,TRBD2,TRBV28,16,.,TRBJ2-3
TGCAGTGCTAAGGGGGGTGAAAAACTGTTTTTT,CSAKGGEKLFF,.,TRBV20-1,11,.,TRBJ1-4
TGCAGCGTCGAGATTGTCAGGGCTGAAGCTTTCTTT,CSVEIVRAEAFF,.,TRBV29-1,12,.,TRBJ1-1
TGTGCCAGCAGTGAAAGACAGGTGGTGGCTGAAGCTTTCTTT,CASSERQVVAEAFF,.,TRBV25-1,14,once,TRBJ1-1
TGCGCCAGCAGCTTGGCCACCGGGACAGTCACAGATACGCAGTATTTT,CASSLATGTVTDTQYF,TRBD1,TRBV5-1,16,.,TRBJ2-3
TGTGCCAGCAGTTTAGACAGCGGGAGAACCTACGAGCAGTACTTC,CASSLDSGRTYEQYF,TRBD2,TRBV27,15,.,TRBJ2-7
TGTGCCAGCAGCCACTCCCGGGGTGGAGGGGCGGTCACTGAAGCTTTCTTT,CASSHSRGGGAVTEAFF,.,TRBV5-8,17,.,TRBJ1-1
TGTGCCAGTAGTCCCAGACCGGGTTCTAGCACAGATACGCAGTATTTT,CASSPRPGSSTDTQYF,.,TRBV19,16,.,TRBJ2-3
TGTGCCAGCACCGACAGGGGCAATCAGCCCCAGCATTTT,CASTDRGNQPQHF,TRBD1,TRBV7-8,13,.,TRBJ1-5
TGTGCCAGCAGAGAACAGGGGAGCTCCTACGAGCAGTACTTC,CASREQGSSYEQYF,TRBD1,TRBV6-1,14,few,TRBJ2-7
TGTGCCAGCAGTCCCACCGGGCGGGGGGGTAATGAAAAACTGTTTTTT,CASSPTGRGGNEKLFF,.,TRBV28,16,.,TRBJ1-4
TGTGCCGCCGACCCGGGACCCGTCTCTGGAAACACCATATATTTT,CAADPGPVSGNTIYF,.,TRBV30,15,.,TRBJ1-3
TGCAGCGTAGGGGGTATGGGGGCCACAGATACGCAGTATTTT,CSVGGMGATDTQYF,.,TRBV29-1,14,few,TRBJ2-3